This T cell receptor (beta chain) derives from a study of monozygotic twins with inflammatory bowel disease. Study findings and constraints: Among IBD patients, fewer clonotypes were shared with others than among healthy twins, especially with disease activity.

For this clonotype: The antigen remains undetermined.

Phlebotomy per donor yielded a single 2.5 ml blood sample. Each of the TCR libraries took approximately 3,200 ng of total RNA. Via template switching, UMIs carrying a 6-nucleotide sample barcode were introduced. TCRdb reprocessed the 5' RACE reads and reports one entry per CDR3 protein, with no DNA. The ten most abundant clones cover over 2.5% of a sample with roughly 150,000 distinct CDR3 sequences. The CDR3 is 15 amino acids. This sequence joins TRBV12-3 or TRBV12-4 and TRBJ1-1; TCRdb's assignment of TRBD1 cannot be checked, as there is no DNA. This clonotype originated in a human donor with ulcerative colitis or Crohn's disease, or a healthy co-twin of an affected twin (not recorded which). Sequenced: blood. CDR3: CASSLIGTGQTEAFF.